Listed below are T cell receptor beta chains from one sample, sequenced in a study of CD8+CD57+ T cells in acquired aplastic anemia. TCRdb reanalysed the reads using MiXCR and keeps one entry per CDR3 protein. The sample comprises about 190,000 distinct CDR3 sequences, around half of which are singletons, and about 16% rests with the top ten. The sequenced material came from sorted CD4+, CD8+, or CD8+CD57+ T cells (not recorded which) from PBMCs. The receptors shown here come from a human donor in good health, serving as a control. Both conserved end residues are part of each CDR3. The order of the fields is CDR3 DNA, CDR3 protein, D gene, clone size, J gene, V gene. D genes are given only for firm matches. Only some rows state a clone size, as once, few, many or a class for expanded clones.

CDR3nt: TGTGCCAGCAGTTTAAAGGGTGGACAGTACGGAGAAAAACTGTTTTTT
CDR3aa: CASSLKGGQYGEKLFF
d_gene: NA
abundance: NA
j_gene: TRBJ1-4
v_gene: TRBV12-3/TRBV12-4

CDR3nt: TGTGCCAGCAGCGTAAATCTCGGCGACTCACCCCTCCACTTT
CDR3aa: CASSVNLGDSPLHF
d_gene: NA
abundance: NA
j_gene: TRBJ1-6
v_gene: TRBV7-9

CDR3nt: TGTGCCAGCAGCGTTGCAGGGGCATACTACGAGCAGTACTTC
CDR3aa: CASSVAGAYYEQYF
d_gene: NA
abundance: once
j_gene: TRBJ2-7
v_gene: TRBV10-2

CDR3nt: TGCGCCAGCAGCCAAACAGGGGGTGAAGCTTTCTTT
CDR3aa: CASSQTGGEAFF
d_gene: TRBD1
abundance: many
j_gene: TRBJ1-1
v_gene: TRBV5-1

CDR3nt: TGTGCCACCAGTGATTTGGTTCTGTGGGGGGGCAGCACCGGGGAGCTGTTTTTT
CDR3aa: CATSDLVLWGGSTGELFF
d_gene: NA
abundance: many
j_gene: TRBJ2-2
v_gene: TRBV24-1

CDR3nt: TGTGCCAGCAGCTCTGGGCTCCCAGTATCCTACGAGCAGTACTTC
CDR3aa: CASSSGLPVSYEQYF
d_gene: NA
abundance: few
j_gene: TRBJ2-7
v_gene: TRBV28

CDR3nt: TGTGCCAGCAGCACAAACGCCGAGGGCTATGGCTACACCTTC
CDR3aa: CASSTNAEGYGYTF
d_gene: NA
abundance: few
j_gene: TRBJ1-2
v_gene: TRBV11-1

CDR3nt: TGTGCCAGCCGTGCGGGGGGGACAGATACGCAGTATTTT
CDR3aa: CASRAGGTDTQYF
d_gene: TRBD2
abundance: NA
j_gene: TRBJ2-3
v_gene: TRBV6-4

CDR3nt: TGTGCCAGTAGTCCCCAGGACAGTTTGAACACTGAAGCTTTCTTT
CDR3aa: CASSPQDSLNTEAFF
d_gene: NA
abundance: NA
j_gene: TRBJ1-1
v_gene: TRBV19

CDR3nt: TGTGCCAGCAGTGGACAGGGGGACTATGGCTACACCTTC
CDR3aa: CASSGQGDYGYTF
d_gene: TRBD1
abundance: few
j_gene: TRBJ1-2
v_gene: TRBV2

CDR3nt: TGCAGTGCTTTTTTATTGGGACAGCCCACAGATACGCAGTATTTT
CDR3aa: CSAFLLGQPTDTQYF
d_gene: TRBD1
abundance: NA
j_gene: TRBJ2-3
v_gene: TRBV20-1

CDR3nt: TGTGCCAGCAGTTTAGGGATCCAGACGAGTGGCTACACCTTC
CDR3aa: CASSLGIQTSGYTF
d_gene: NA
abundance: few
j_gene: TRBJ1-2
v_gene: TRBV28

CDR3nt: TGTGCCAGCGACCAGGGGCTTACACACACAGATACGCAGTATTTT
CDR3aa: CASDQGLTHTDTQYF
d_gene: NA
abundance: NA
j_gene: TRBJ2-3
v_gene: TRBV6-1

CDR3nt: TGTGCCAGCAGCGTAGGAGGTACATCTGGAAACACCATATATTTT
CDR3aa: CASSVGGTSGNTIYF
d_gene: NA
abundance: many
j_gene: TRBJ1-3
v_gene: TRBV9

CDR3nt: TGTGCCACCAGTGATGACTGGGGGACCCGGTACTTC
CDR3aa: CATSDDWGTRYF
d_gene: NA
abundance: many
j_gene: TRBJ2-7
v_gene: TRBV24-1

CDR3nt: TGCAGTGCCGCACGACAGCAAGAGACCCAGTACTTC
CDR3aa: CSAARQQETQYF
d_gene: NA
abundance: few
j_gene: TRBJ2-5
v_gene: TRBV20-1

CDR3nt: TGCGCCAGCAGCCTTGCGGTATTGGGACAGGGAGGTGGCTACACCTTC
CDR3aa: CASSLAVLGQGGGYTF
d_gene: TRBD1
abundance: NA
j_gene: TRBJ1-2
v_gene: TRBV5-1

CDR3nt: TGTGCCAGCAGTAAGGAGGGGGCCGACTACGAGCAGTACTTC
CDR3aa: CASSKEGADYEQYF
d_gene: NA
abundance: many
j_gene: TRBJ2-7
v_gene: TRBV7-9

CDR3nt: TGTGCCATCAGTGAGATGCAGGGGAATGGCTACACCTTC
CDR3aa: CAISEMQGNGYTF
d_gene: NA
abundance: NA
j_gene: TRBJ1-2
v_gene: TRBV10-3

CDR3nt: TGTGCCAGCACTAAAGGGACAGACACTGAAGCTTTCTTT
CDR3aa: CASTKGTDTEAFF
d_gene: TRBD1
abundance: NA
j_gene: TRBJ1-1
v_gene: TRBV7-6

CDR3nt: TGTGCCAGCAGCTCCAGGACTAGCGGGGTGGAGACCCAGTACTTC
CDR3aa: CASSSRTSGVETQYF
d_gene: TRBD2
abundance: NA
j_gene: TRBJ2-5
v_gene: TRBV7-9

CDR3nt: TGCAGTGCTACCAGGGGACTCCAAGAGACCCAGTACTTT
CDR3aa: CSATRGLQETQYF
d_gene: NA
abundance: NA
j_gene: TRBJ1-6
v_gene: TRBV20-1

CDR3nt: TGCAGCGTTGAAAGGCTAGCGGGGGGGCCGGAGGAGACCCAGTACTTC
CDR3aa: CSVERLAGGPEETQYF
d_gene: TRBD2
abundance: NA
j_gene: TRBJ2-5
v_gene: TRBV29-1

CDR3nt: TGTGCCACCAGTGCAGGTCTCACATTAGGGGAAAAACTGTTTTTT
CDR3aa: CATSAGLTLGEKLFF
d_gene: NA
abundance: many
j_gene: TRBJ1-4
v_gene: TRBV24-1

CDR3nt: TGTGCCAGCCGTAGAGGGGGGGAGCAGTACTTC
CDR3aa: CASRRGGEQYF
d_gene: NA
abundance: many
j_gene: TRBJ2-7
v_gene: TRBV6-5

CDR3nt: TGCGCCAGCACCAACCAAAAAACTAGCGGGGGGAACAATGAGCAGTTCTTC
CDR3aa: CASTNQKTSGGNNEQFF
d_gene: TRBD2
abundance: many
j_gene: TRBJ2-1
v_gene: TRBV5-1

CDR3nt: TGCAGCGTTGGTTCCTCTCGGACAGCAGACAATGAGCAGTTCTTC
CDR3aa: CSVGSSRTADNEQFF
d_gene: NA
abundance: NA
j_gene: TRBJ2-1
v_gene: TRBV29-1

CDR3nt: TGTGCCAGTAGTATAGCTAGCGGGAGCTACGAGCAGTACTTC
CDR3aa: CASSIASGSYEQYF
d_gene: TRBD2
abundance: NA
j_gene: TRBJ2-7
v_gene: TRBV19

CDR3nt: TGCGCCAGCAGCTTCGGGACTAGCGCCCCCGGGGAGCTGTTTTTT
CDR3aa: CASSFGTSAPGELFF
d_gene: TRBD2
abundance: medium-sized
j_gene: TRBJ2-2
v_gene: TRBV5-1

CDR3nt: TGTGCCAGCAGCTTAGCGTCCGCCGGGGAGCTGTTTTTT
CDR3aa: CASSLASAGELFF
d_gene: NA
abundance: NA
j_gene: TRBJ2-2
v_gene: TRBV7-9

CDR3nt: TGTGCCAGCAGTGACACAGGGGGTTCTGGTGAAAAACTGTTTTTT
CDR3aa: CASSDTGGSGEKLFF
d_gene: TRBD1
abundance: many
j_gene: TRBJ1-4
v_gene: TRBV6-6

CDR3nt: TGCAGTGCAGCCCTAGGAGTAAGGGAGACAGATACGCAGTATTTT
CDR3aa: CSAALGVRETDTQYF
d_gene: NA
abundance: NA
j_gene: TRBJ2-3
v_gene: TRBV20-1

CDR3nt: TGTGCCAGCAGGGGGGGGGGCAACTACGAGCAGTACTTC
CDR3aa: CASRGGGNYEQYF
d_gene: NA
abundance: many
j_gene: TRBJ2-7
v_gene: TRBV12-3/TRBV12-4

CDR3nt: TGCGCCAGCAGCCATACCAGCCTTACCGGGGAGCTGTTTTTT
CDR3aa: CASSHTSLTGELFF
d_gene: NA
abundance: many
j_gene: TRBJ2-2
v_gene: TRBV4-3

CDR3nt: TGTGCCAGCAGCCTCGGGACCGCCACAGATACGCAGTATTTT
CDR3aa: CASSLGTATDTQYF
d_gene: NA
abundance: many
j_gene: TRBJ2-3
v_gene: TRBV5-4

CDR3nt: TGTGCCAGCATTGTTCTCTACGAGCAGTACTTC
CDR3aa: CASIVLYEQYF
d_gene: NA
abundance: many
j_gene: TRBJ2-7
v_gene: TRBV2

CDR3nt: TGCAGCGCCGGGACAGGTCTTGGGGAGCAGTACTTC
CDR3aa: CSAGTGLGEQYF
d_gene: TRBD1
abundance: NA
j_gene: TRBJ2-7
v_gene: TRBV29-1

CDR3nt: TGTGCCACGCGATCGGTTAGCGGGGGGAAAGGCGGCTCCTACAATGAGCAGTTCTTC
CDR3aa: CATRSVSGGKGGSYNEQFF
d_gene: TRBD2
abundance: many
j_gene: TRBJ2-1
v_gene: TRBV10-3

CDR3nt: TGCAGCGTAATCCTACAGGGACGCTACACCTTC
CDR3aa: CSVILQGRYTF
d_gene: NA
abundance: NA
j_gene: TRBJ1-2
v_gene: TRBV29-1

CDR3nt: TGTGCCACCAGCAGAGGACCCGCGCAGGGAGGTAGGAACGAGCAGTACTTC
CDR3aa: CATSRGPAQGGRNEQYF
d_gene: NA
abundance: many
j_gene: TRBJ2-7
v_gene: TRBV15

CDR3nt: TGCGCCAGTTGTAGCGGGGGGGCAGAGACCCAGTACTTC
CDR3aa: CASCSGGAETQYF
d_gene: TRBD2
abundance: NA
j_gene: TRBJ2-5
v_gene: TRBV10-1

CDR3nt: TGTGCCAGTAGTACCCCTAATCGGGGCGCCGAAGCTTTCTTT
CDR3aa: CASSTPNRGAEAFF
d_gene: NA
abundance: NA
j_gene: TRBJ1-1
v_gene: TRBV19

CDR3nt: TGTGCCAGCAGTGACCCCTCCGGGACAGGGGTCTCCTACGAGCAGTACTTC
CDR3aa: CASSDPSGTGVSYEQYF
d_gene: TRBD1
abundance: once
j_gene: TRBJ2-7
v_gene: TRBV6-6

CDR3nt: TGTGCCAGTAGTATATTGGGGGTTCATCAGCCCCAGCATTTT
CDR3aa: CASSILGVHQPQHF
d_gene: NA
abundance: NA
j_gene: TRBJ1-5
v_gene: TRBV19

CDR3nt: TGTGCCAGCAGCTTGAAAGGGCGCGGTCAGCCCCAGCATTTT
CDR3aa: CASSLKGRGQPQHF
d_gene: NA
abundance: many
j_gene: TRBJ1-5
v_gene: TRBV5-6

CDR3nt: TGCAGCGTTGGCACAGGGGGTCTAAACGAGCAGTACTTC
CDR3aa: CSVGTGGLNEQYF
d_gene: TRBD1
abundance: medium-sized
j_gene: TRBJ2-7
v_gene: TRBV29-1

CDR3nt: TGTGCCATCAGTGAGCGCCTGACAGGTCCGGGTGCCTCACCCCTCCACTTT
CDR3aa: CAISERLTGPGASPLHF
d_gene: NA
abundance: many
j_gene: TRBJ1-6
v_gene: TRBV10-3

CDR3nt: TGTGCCAGCAGTGGGAGGGGGGTAACTAGCACTGAAGCTTTCTTT
CDR3aa: CASSGRGVTSTEAFF
d_gene: NA
abundance: NA
j_gene: TRBJ1-1
v_gene: TRBV6-2/TRBV6-3

CDR3nt: TGTGCCAGCAGAAACACTGAAGCTTTCTTT
CDR3aa: CASRNTEAFF
d_gene: NA
abundance: many
j_gene: TRBJ1-1
v_gene: TRBV2

CDR3nt: TGCGCCAGCAGCCAAGTACGTGAGATGTCTGGGGCCAACGTCCCTACTTTC
CDR3aa: CASSQVREMSGANVPTF
d_gene: NA
abundance: NA
j_gene: TRBJ2-6
v_gene: TRBV4-1